The 7 T cell receptor beta chains below were found in one sample sequenced in a study of blood T cell repertoires in COVID-19. This table comes from immunoSEQ multiplex PCR, and its TCRdb copy is limited to in-frame clones, with some not included. The sample lists approximately 280,000 clones, more than 85% seen once, with approximately 4.6% in the top ten. What was sequenced was peripheral blood. Source of these receptors: a man aged 40-55 years with acute or convalescent COVID-19.

The CDR3 DNA is TGTGCCAGCAGCGTAGTAGGACAGCTAGGAAACACCATATATTTT. Its protein is CASSVVGQLGNTIYF. The genes are TRBV9 and TRBJ1-3; D is perhaps TRBD1 (6 bases). The germline CDR1 and CDR2 sequences are SGDLS and YYNGEE. Deletions cut 0 bases from V and 4 bases from J, with 11 bases between. This CDR3 spans 15 amino acids.

For the CDR3, the DNA is TGTGCCAGCAGCTCGGACACCTCAGCCGATACGCAGTATTTT. It encodes CASSSDTSADTQYF. The gene calls are TRBV7-9 and TRBJ2-3; tentatively, D is TRBD1 (5 bases). Trimming left V 4 bases short and J 6 bases short, with 14 bases between. The germline gives CDR1 SEHNR, CDR2 FQNEAQ (reference sequence). This CDR3 has 14 amino acids.

The rearrangement joins TRBV6-6 to TRBJ1-2; maybe TRBD1 (5 bases). Trimming took off 5 bases at V and 8 bases at J, with 12 bases between the two ends. Germline V lookup: CDR1 MNHNY, CDR2 SVGAGI (reference sequence). CDR3 length equals 12 residues. The CDR3 bases are TGTGCCAGCAGTACCCTGGGGGGGGGCTACACCTTC. Translation gives CASSTLGGGYTF.

The table lists this clone with a count of one. V is TRBV5-1 and J is TRBJ2-1; no firm D call. The V end lost 0 bases, the J end lost 8 bases, and 9 bases lay between the germline ends. CDR1 and CDR2 (germline): SGHRS, YFSETQ. The CDR3 covers 13 residues. CDR3 bases: TGCGCCAGCAGCTTGGGCTCCCGCGATGAGCAGTTCTTC. It specifies CASSLGSRDEQFF.

The V and J genes are TRBV19 and TRBJ1-2; 8 bases map to TRBD1. The germline CDR1 and CDR2 sequences are LNHDA and SQIVND (reference sequence). CDR3 length: 13 residues. After removal of 7 bases from V and 9 bases from J, the junction contained 10 bases not matched to a gene. CDR3 nucleotides: TGTGCCAGTACCTGGTCGCAGGGGGCAAGCTACACCTTC. Protein sequence: CASTWSQGASYTF.

This chain joins TRBV3-1 (or the pseudogene TRBV3-2) and TRBJ1-2; maybe TRBD1 (5 bases). The germline V and J ends were trimmed by 0 bases and 3 bases, with 11 bases remaining between them. This CDR3 has 15 amino acids. The germline V gene encodes CDR1 LGHDT and CDR2 YNNKEL (reference sequence). The CDR3 nucleotides are TGTGCCAGCAGCCAAGATAGGAAGGGGTACTATGGCTACACCTTC. Its translation: CASSQDRKGYYGYTF.

The gene calls are TRBV28 and TRBJ1-3; 7 bases line up with TRBD1. The CDR3 is made up of 14 amino acids. Germline CDR1 is MDHEN and CDR2 is SYDVKM. Trimming took 3 bases from V and 6 from J; bases not matched to a gene: 5. The CDR3 DNA sequence: TGTGCCAGCAGTTTTTACAGGGGCGTAAACACCATATATTTT. Its protein product is CASSFYRGVNTIYF.